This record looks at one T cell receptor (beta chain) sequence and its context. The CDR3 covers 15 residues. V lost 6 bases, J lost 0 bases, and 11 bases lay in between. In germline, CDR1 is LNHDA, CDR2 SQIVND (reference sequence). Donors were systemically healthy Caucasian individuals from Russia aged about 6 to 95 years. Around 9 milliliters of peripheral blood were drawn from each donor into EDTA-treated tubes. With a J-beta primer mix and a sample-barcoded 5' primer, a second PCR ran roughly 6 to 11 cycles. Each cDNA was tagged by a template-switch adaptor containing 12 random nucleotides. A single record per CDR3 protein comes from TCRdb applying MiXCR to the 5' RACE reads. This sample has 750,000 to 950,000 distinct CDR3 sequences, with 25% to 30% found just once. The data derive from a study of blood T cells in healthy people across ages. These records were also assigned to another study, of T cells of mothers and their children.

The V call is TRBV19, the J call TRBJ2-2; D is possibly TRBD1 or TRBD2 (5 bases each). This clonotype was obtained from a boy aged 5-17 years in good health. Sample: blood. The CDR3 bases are TGTGCCAGTAGATCCGGGGCAGCGAACACCGGGGAGCTGTTTTTT. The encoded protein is CASRSGAANTGELFF. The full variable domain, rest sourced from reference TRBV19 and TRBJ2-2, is DGGITQSPKYLFRKEGQNVTLSCEQNLNHDAMYWYRQDPGQGLRLIYYSQIVNDFQKGDIAEGYSVSREKKESFPLTVTSAQKNPTAFYLCASRSGAANTGELFFGEGSRLTVL.